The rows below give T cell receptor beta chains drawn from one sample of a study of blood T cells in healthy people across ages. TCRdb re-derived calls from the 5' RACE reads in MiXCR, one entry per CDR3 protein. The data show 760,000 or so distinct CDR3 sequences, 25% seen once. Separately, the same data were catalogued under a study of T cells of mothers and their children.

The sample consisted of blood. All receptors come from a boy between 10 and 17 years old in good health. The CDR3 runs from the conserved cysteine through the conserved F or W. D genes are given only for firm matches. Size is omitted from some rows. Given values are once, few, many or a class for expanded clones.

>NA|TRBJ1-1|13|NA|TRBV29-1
TGCAGCGTTGGAAAAGGGAGGAACACTGAAGCTTTCTTT
CSVGKGRNTEAFF
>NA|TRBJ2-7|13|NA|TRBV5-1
TGCGCCAGCAGCTATACGGGGAACTACGAGCAGTACTTC
CASSYTGNYEQYF
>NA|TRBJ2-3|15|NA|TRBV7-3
TGTGCCAGCAGCTCGGGACGCCTCCCAGGAGATACGCAGTATTTT
CASSSGRLPGDTQYF
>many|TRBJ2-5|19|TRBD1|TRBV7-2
TGTGCCAGCAGCTTGCCAAGTTTCCGGGACAGGGGAAGATTGGAGACCCAGTACTTC
CASSLPSFRDRGRLETQYF
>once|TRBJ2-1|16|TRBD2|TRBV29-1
TGCAGCGTTGAAATTTTGGCGGGGGGGCGGCGCAATGAGCAGTTCTTC
CSVEILAGGRRNEQFF
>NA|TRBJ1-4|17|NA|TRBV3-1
TGTGCCAGCAGCCATCATTCCCGACAGGCAACTAATGAAAAACTGTTTTTT
CASSHHSRQATNEKLFF
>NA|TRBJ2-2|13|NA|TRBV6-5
TGTGCCAGCAGAACCACCAACACCGGGGAGCTGTTTTTT
CASRTTNTGELFF
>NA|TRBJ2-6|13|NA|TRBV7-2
TGTGCCAGCAGCTTAGATCCAGGAGACGTCCTGACTTTC
CASSLDPGDVLTF
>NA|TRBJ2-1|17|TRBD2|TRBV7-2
TGTGCCAGCAGCAAACGGACTAGCGGGGGAGTCGACAATGAGCAGTTCTTC
CASSKRTSGGVDNEQFF
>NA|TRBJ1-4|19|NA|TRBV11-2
TGTGCCAGCAGCTTAGATCGTTTGGAGGATCCCACCCCAAATGAAAAACTGTTTTTT
CASSLDRLEDPTPNEKLFF
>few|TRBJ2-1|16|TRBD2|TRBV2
TGTGCCAGCTATAGCCGACTAGCGGGGGGGGAGACGGAGCAGTTCTTC
CASYSRLAGGETEQFF
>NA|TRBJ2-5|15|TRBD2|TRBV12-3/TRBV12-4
TGTGCCAGCAGCCCGGCGGGAGGACTCCAAGAGACCCAGTACTTC
CASSPAGGLQETQYF
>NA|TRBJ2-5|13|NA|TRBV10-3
TGTGCCATCAGTGAGGACAGGTTGGAGACCCAGTACTTC
CAISEDRLETQYF
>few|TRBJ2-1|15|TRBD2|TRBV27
TGTGCCAGCAGTTTTTCTAGCGGCACATACAATGAGCAGTTCTTC
CASSFSSGTYNEQFF
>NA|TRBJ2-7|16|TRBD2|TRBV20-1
TGCAGTGCGAGGGCCCCCTCTGCGGGAGTGGTAAACGAACAGTACTTC
CSARAPSAGVVNEQYF
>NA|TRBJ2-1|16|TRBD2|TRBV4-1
TGCGCCAGCAGCCACCGGACTAGCGGGAGGGGTAATGAGCAGTTCTTC
CASSHRTSGRGNEQFF
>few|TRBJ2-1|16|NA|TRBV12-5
TGTGCTAGTGGTTTGGTAGCAGGTTTGTCCTACAATGAGCAGTTCTTC
CASGLVAGLSYNEQFF
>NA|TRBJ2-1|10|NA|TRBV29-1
TGCAGCGTTCTGGCAAATGAGCAGTTCTTC
CSVLANEQFF
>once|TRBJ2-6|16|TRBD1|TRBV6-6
TGTGCCAGCACCACAGGGGACAGGGCTGGGGCCAACGTCCTGACTTTC
CASTTGDRAGANVLTF
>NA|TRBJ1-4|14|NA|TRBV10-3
TGTGCCATCAGTAAAGGGCTGGGGAATGAAAAACTGTTTTTT
CAISKGLGNEKLFF
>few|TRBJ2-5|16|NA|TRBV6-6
TGTGCCAGCGGCCAACCCGGGACCGCTGTACGGGAGACCCAGTACTTC
CASGQPGTAVRETQYF
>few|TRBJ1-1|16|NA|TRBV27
TGTGCCAGCAGTTCCACCCTGGGGGCCATGAACACTGAAGCTTTCTTT
CASSSTLGAMNTEAFF
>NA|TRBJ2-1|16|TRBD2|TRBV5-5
TGTGCCAGCAGTCATACAGCGGGAGGGCCATACAATGAGCAGTTCTTC
CASSHTAGGPYNEQFF
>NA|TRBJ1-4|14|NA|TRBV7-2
TGTGCCAGCAGCCTCCTACTGGCTAATGAAAAACTGTTTTTT
CASSLLLANEKLFF
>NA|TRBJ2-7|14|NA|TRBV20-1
TGCAGTGCTAGAGACTCCACAGGGTACCCCGAGCAGTACTTC
CSARDSTGYPEQYF
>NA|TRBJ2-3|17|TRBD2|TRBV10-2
TGCGCCAGCAGTGAGTCAGTGATAGCGGGATGGGTAGATACGCAGTATTTT
CASSESVIAGWVDTQYF
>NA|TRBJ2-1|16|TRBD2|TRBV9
TGTGCCAGCAGCGATGACCCTAGCGGGGTCAACAATGAGCAGTTCTTC
CASSDDPSGVNNEQFF
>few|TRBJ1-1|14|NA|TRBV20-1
TGCAGTGCTAGAAGCATACGGGGAAAGGCTGAAGCTTTCTTT
CSARSIRGKAEAFF
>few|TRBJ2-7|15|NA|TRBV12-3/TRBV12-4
TGTGCCAGCAGTTTGGGGTTTGGGAGCTCCTACGAGCAGTACTTC
CASSLGFGSSYEQYF
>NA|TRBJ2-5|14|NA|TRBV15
TGTGCCGCCAGCAGTCAAACCGAGGGGGAGACCCAGTACTTC
CAASSQTEGETQYF
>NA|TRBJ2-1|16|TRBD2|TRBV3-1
TGTGCCAGCAGCCAAGATTCAGGACTAGGTATGAATGAGCAGTTCTTC
CASSQDSGLGMNEQFF
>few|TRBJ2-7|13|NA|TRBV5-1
TGCGCCAGCAGCTACAGGGCGTTGGACGAGCAGTACTTC
CASSYRALDEQYF
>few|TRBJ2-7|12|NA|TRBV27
TGTGCCAGCGGCCAACAGGGAACCGAGCAGTACTTC
CASGQQGTEQYF
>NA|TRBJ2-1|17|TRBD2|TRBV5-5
TGTGCCAGCAGAACTGGACTAGCGGGGGGCCACTACAATGAGCAGTTCTTC
CASRTGLAGGHYNEQFF
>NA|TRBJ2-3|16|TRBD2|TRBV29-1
TGCAGCCCGGCCGGGACTAGCGGGTTTAGCACAGATACGCAGTATTTT
CSPAGTSGFSTDTQYF
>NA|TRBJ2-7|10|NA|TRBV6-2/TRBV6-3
TGTGCCAGCGGCTGGGGGCAGCAGTACTTC
CASGWGQQYF
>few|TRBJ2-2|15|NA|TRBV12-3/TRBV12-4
TGTGCCAGCAGTTTCCCAGGGCAGCTCGACGGGGAGCTGTTTTTT
CASSFPGQLDGELFF
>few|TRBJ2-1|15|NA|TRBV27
TGTGCCAGCAGTTTGCGGGGTAGCCCCATGAATGAGCAGTTCTTC
CASSLRGSPMNEQFF
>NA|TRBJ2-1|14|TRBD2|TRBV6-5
TGTGCCAGCAGCCGGGCTAGCGGGGGGGGGAAGCAGTTCTTC
CASSRASGGGKQFF
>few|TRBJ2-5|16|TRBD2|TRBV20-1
TGCAGTGCCTCTGGATGGGTTAGCGGGGACCAAGAGACCCAGTACTTC
CSASGWVSGDQETQYF
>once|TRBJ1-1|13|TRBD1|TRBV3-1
TGTGCCAGCAGCCGGACAGGGGAGACTGAAGCTTTCTTT
CASSRTGETEAFF
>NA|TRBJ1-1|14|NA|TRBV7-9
TGTGCCAGCAGGAAGGCGGGAGAGGGAACTGAAGCTTTCTTT
CASRKAGEGTEAFF
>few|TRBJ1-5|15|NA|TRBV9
TGTGCCAGCAGCGCCCAGGGTCGGGGGCATCAGCCCCAGCATTTT
CASSAQGRGHQPQHF
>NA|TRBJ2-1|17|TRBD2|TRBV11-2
TGTGCCAGCAGCTTAGCGCCTAGCGGGACCTCCTACAATGAGCAGTTCTTC
CASSLAPSGTSYNEQFF
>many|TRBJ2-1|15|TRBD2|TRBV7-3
TGTGCCAGCAGCTTAGGGACTAGCTCCTACAATGAGCAGTTCTTC
CASSLGTSSYNEQFF
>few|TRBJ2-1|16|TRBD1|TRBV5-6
TGTGCCAGCAGCCACGTGGACAGGACCTTCTACAATGAGCAGTTCTTC
CASSHVDRTFYNEQFF
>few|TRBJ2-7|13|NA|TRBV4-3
TGCGCCAGCAGCCAAGATCTGTTGTACGAGCAGTACTTC
CASSQDLLYEQYF
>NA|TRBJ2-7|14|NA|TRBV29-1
TGCAGCGTTGAGGGGTGGGGCGAAGCCTACGAGCAGTACTTC
CSVEGWGEAYEQYF
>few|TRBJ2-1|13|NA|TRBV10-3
TGTGCCATCAGTCCTGACTCTCGGAATGAGCAGTTCTTC
CAISPDSRNEQFF
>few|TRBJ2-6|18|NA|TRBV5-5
TGTGCCAGCAGCTTACTCCGGGACGGAAGCTCTGGGGCCAACGTCCTGACTTTC
CASSLLRDGSSGANVLTF
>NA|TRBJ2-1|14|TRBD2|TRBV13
TGTGCCAGCAGCTTCAACGCGGGAGGCCATGAGCAGTTCTTC
CASSFNAGGHEQFF
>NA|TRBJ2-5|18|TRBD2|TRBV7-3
TGTGCCAGCAACCTGCTACCTTTAGCGGGGCCTTTTCAAGAGACCCAGTACTTC
CASNLLPLAGPFQETQYF
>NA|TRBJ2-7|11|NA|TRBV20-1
TGCAGTGTACTGGAGGGATACGAGCAGTACTTC
CSVLEGYEQYF
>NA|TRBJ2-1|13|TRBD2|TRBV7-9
TGTGCCGGTCGGACTAGCGAGTACAATGAGCAGTTCTTC
CAGRTSEYNEQFF
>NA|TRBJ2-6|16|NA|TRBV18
TGTGCCAGCTCACGGTCCGGGGTCTCTGGGGCCAACGTCCTGACTTTC
CASSRSGVSGANVLTF